These T cell receptor beta chains were read from a single sample in a study of beta chain features in type 1 diabetes. TCRdb's table, derived via immunoSEQ multiplex PCR, lists solely in-frame clones and lacks some. The sample carries 200,000 to 250,000 clones, over 65% recorded once. Sequenced: naive CD4+ T cells from blood. These receptor sequences come from a man aged 25 to 40 in good health. CDR3s include the opening cysteine and the closing phenylalanine or tryptophan. The D gene is left open where the match is weak. The listing skips clone size in some rows; elsewhere it reads once, few, many or a size class.

j_call | v_call | d_call | clone_size | cdr3_nt | cdr3_aa
TRBJ1-6 | TRBV4-1 | - | - | TGCGCCAGCAGCCAAGGTGAGACTGTCCATAATTCACCCCTCCACTTT | CASSQGETVHNSPLHF
TRBJ1-2 | TRBV2 | TRBD1 | - | TGTGCCAGCAGTGGATTGGACAGGGCTGGCTACACCTTC | CASSGLDRAGYTF
TRBJ2-1 | TRBV20-1 | - | - | TGCAGTGTGACTGTGGGTCTAAAGCAGTTCTTC | CSVTVGLKQFF
TRBJ2-7 | TRBV25-1 | TRBD2 | - | TGTGCCAGCAGTGAAGCGACTAGCGGGAGTAAGGAGCAGTACTTC | CASSEATSGSKEQYF
TRBJ1-1 | TRBV5-1 | - | - | TGCGCCAGCAGCTTGAGGGAAGAGTGGTTCTTT | CASSLREEWFF
TRBJ2-7 | TRBV7-2 | TRBD2 | - | TGTGCCAGCAATAAAGCGGGAGCGGTCTACGAGCAGTACTTC | CASNKAGAVYEQYF
TRBJ2-7 | TRBV7-2 | TRBD1 | - | TGTGCCAGCAGCTTAGGCGGGGACAGGAGATACGAGCAGTACTTC | CASSLGGDRRYEQYF
TRBJ2-1 | TRBV20-1 | - | - | TGCAGTGCTAGAGGTCCCAATGAGCAGTTCTTC | CSARGPNEQFF
TRBJ1-3 | TRBV9 | - | - | TGTGCCAGCAGCGGCAGGGGTAGTGGAAACACCATATATTTT | CASSGRGSGNTIYF
TRBJ1-5 | TRBV30 | - | - | TGTGCCTGGCAATCAGGGCCCAATCAGCCCCAGCATTTT | CAWQSGPNQPQHF
TRBJ2-1 | TRBV29-1 | - | - | TGCAGCGTTGGTGGGAGGTCTCGGAATGAGCAGTTCTTC | CSVGGRSRNEQFF
TRBJ2-3 | TRBV4-2 | TRBD2 | - | TGTGCCAGCAGCCAAGTTGTAGCGGGGGGCCCAGATACGCAGTATTTT | CASSQVVAGGPDTQYF
TRBJ2-6 | TRBV7-2 | - | few | TGTGCCAGCACCATCGCTGTCTCTGGGGCCAACGTCCTGACTTTC | CASTIAVSGANVLTF
TRBJ2-7 | TRBV6-6 | TRBD1 | once | TGTGCCAGTGTGGACAGGGGAAGGTACGAGCAGTACTTC | CASVDRGRYEQYF
TRBJ1-5 | TRBV30 | - | - | TGTGCCTGGAGTGTGGTCAGCCAGAATCAGCCCCAGCATTTT | CAWSVVSQNQPQHF
TRBJ2-6 | TRBV2 | - | - | TGTGCCAGCGGCTCTGTAATCTCTCACGTCCTGACTTTC | CASGSVISHVLTF
TRBJ2-7 | TRBV4-1 | TRBD1 | - | TGCGCCAGCAGCCAAGGCCGCGGGACAGGGGATCGCGAGCAGTACTTC | CASSQGRGTGDREQYF
TRBJ2-7 | TRBV11-2 | - | once | TGTGCCAGCAGCTTCCGAGGGAGCTCCTACGAGCAGTACTTC | CASSFRGSSYEQYF
TRBJ2-7 | TRBV30 | TRBD1 | - | TGTGCCTGGAGGGACAGGGAATACGAGCAGTACTTC | CAWRDREYEQYF
TRBJ1-1 | TRBV30 | - | - | TGTGCCTGGAGTGAACAGTTGAACACTGAAGCTTTCTTT | CAWSEQLNTEAFF
TRBJ1-1 | TRBV10-3 | - | - | TGTGCCATCACCGGCCCAACGGCTGAAGCTTTCTTT | CAITGPTAEAFF
TRBJ2-7 | TRBV11-2 | - | - | TGTGCCAGCAGCGCCTTAAGGGGCACCTACGAGCAGTACTTC | CASSALRGTYEQYF
TRBJ2-7 | TRBV25-1 | TRBD1 | - | TGTGCCAGCAGTCGGACAGGGGGCGGCGAGCAGTACTTC | CASSRTGGGEQYF
TRBJ1-5 | TRBV7-9 | - | - | TGTGCCAGCAGCTTAGAGCCAGGTAGCAATCAGCCCCAGCATTTT | CASSLEPGSNQPQHF
TRBJ2-7 | TRBV29-1 | TRBD1 | few | TGCAGCGTTGTCGGGACAGGGGGTCCCTACGAGCAGTACTTC | CSVVGTGGPYEQYF
TRBJ1-2 | TRBV18 | - | - | TGTGCCAGCTCGCACCGGACAGACTATGGCTACACCTTC | CASSHRTDYGYTF
TRBJ2-7 | TRBV7-2 | - | once | TGTGCCAGCAGCTTAGCCGGGACCCCGCGGGACGAGCAGTACTTC | CASSLAGTPRDEQYF
TRBJ2-7 | TRBV28 | TRBD2 | - | TGTGCCAGCAGCCCAGCGGGAGGGTCCTACGAGCAGTACTTC | CASSPAGGSYEQYF
TRBJ1-5 | TRBV4-3 | - | - | TGCGCCAGCAGCCAAGCCTACAATCAGCCCCAGCATTTT | CASSQAYNQPQHF
TRBJ2-5 | TRBV5-6 | - | - | TGTGCCAGCAGCTTGAAGACAAAGCAGTACTTC | CASSLKTKQYF
TRBJ2-7 | TRBV30 | - | few | TGTGCCTGGAGTGTATTCCACAGGGAGGTCTACGAGCAGTACTTC | CAWSVFHREVYEQYF
TRBJ2-7 | TRBV9 | - | once | TGTGCCAGCAGCGTAGAGCAGAGTCGATACGAGCAGTACTTC | CASSVEQSRYEQYF
TRBJ2-7 | TRBV25-1 | - | - | TGTGCCAGCAGTAATCCCGGCAACTACGAGCAGTACTTC | CASSNPGNYEQYF
TRBJ2-5 | TRBV7-2 | TRBD1 | - | TGTGCCAGCAGCGAGGGACAGGGGAGGACCCAGTACTTC | CASSEGQGRTQYF
TRBJ2-3 | TRBV30 | - | few | TGTGCCTGGAGTCCAGGCGTACCTAGCACAGATACGCAGTATTTT | CAWSPGVPSTDTQYF
TRBJ2-7 | TRBV11-2 | - | - | TGTGCCAGCAGCTCCCGGACGGGAACCGCCGGTGAGCAGTACTTC | CASSSRTGTAGEQYF
TRBJ2-5 | TRBV29-1 | TRBD2 | - | TGCAGCGTTGAGGGGAGACTAGCCAGAGAGACCCAGTACTTC | CSVEGRLARETQYF
TRBJ2-3 | TRBV9 | - | - | TGTGCCAGCAGCGCTGATCGGGGCACAGATACGCAGTATTTT | CASSADRGTDTQYF
TRBJ2-3 | TRBV7-2 | - | few | TGTGCCAGCAGCCTCTACTCCACCTCGGTGGATACGCAGTATTTT | CASSLYSTSVDTQYF
TRBJ2-1 | TRBV28 | - | - | TGTGCCAGCAGTTTCACTGGAGGGCCCAGGCTCTACAATGAGCAGTTCTTC | CASSFTGGPRLYNEQFF
TRBJ1-1 | TRBV30 | - | - | TGTGCCTGGAGGAGGGCCCAGAACACTGAAGCTTTCTTT | CAWRRAQNTEAFF
TRBJ2-1 | TRBV29-1 | - | few | TGCAGCGTGCCCCATCCTAGGGGGGCCAATGAGCAGTTCTTC | CSVPHPRGANEQFF
TRBJ2-1 | TRBV28 | - | few | TGTGCCAGCAGCCCTCAGGGGAGCACAATGAATGAGCAGTTCTTC | CASSPQGSTMNEQFF
TRBJ2-4 | TRBV4-2 | - | - | TGTGCCAGCAGCCAAGTGGACACCTTAGGAGGAGCCAAAAACATTCAGTACTTC | CASSQVDTLGGAKNIQYF
TRBJ2-2 | TRBV30 | - | - | TGTGCCTGGAGCCAGGGGAAAGAAACCGGGGAGCTGTTTTTT | CAWSQGKETGELFF
TRBJ2-1 | TRBV7-9 | TRBD2 | few | TGTGCCAGCAGCTTAGCGAGACTGGGCGGGGGATCGTACAATGAGCAGTTCTTC | CASSLARLGGGSYNEQFF
TRBJ2-5 | TRBV30 | - | - | TGTGCCTGGAGTGTACCCGGAAAGACCCAGTACTTC | CAWSVPGKTQYF
TRBJ2-5 | TRBV7-9 | - | - | TGTGCCAGCAGCTACCAAGAGACCCAGTACTTC | CASSYQETQYF
TRBJ2-7 | TRBV7-9 | - | - | TGTGCCAGCAGCTTAGCGGAAGGAGGCGAGCAGTACTTC | CASSLAEGGEQYF
TRBJ2-3 | TRBV29-1 | TRBD2 | - | TGCAGCGTTGAAGCGACGGGAGGGCATACGCAGTATTTT | CSVEATGGHTQYF
TRBJ2-3 | TRBV7-2 | TRBD2 | - | TGTGCCAGCAGCTTAGAGCGGGGGAGCACAGATACGCAGTATTTT | CASSLERGSTDTQYF
TRBJ2-3 | TRBV2 | TRBD1 | few | TGTGCCAGCAGTGATGGACAGGGGGCATGGGATACGCAGTATTTT | CASSDGQGAWDTQYF
TRBJ1-2 | TRBV9 | TRBD1 | once | TGTGCCAGCAGCCCCAGAGGGACAGGGGGTTATGGCTACACCTTC | CASSPRGTGGYGYTF
TRBJ1-6 | TRBV30 | - | few | TGTGCCTGGGTCCGGACCGGGGCACCCCTCCACTTT | CAWVRTGAPLHF
TRBJ2-7 | TRBV29-1 | TRBD1 | - | TGCAGCGCCACCTCGACAGGGGCCTACGAGCAGTACTTC | CSATSTGAYEQYF
TRBJ2-3 | TRBV2 | TRBD2 | once | TGTGCCAGCAGTGACTTGACTAGCGGGGGAACAGATACGCAGTATTTT | CASSDLTSGGTDTQYF
TRBJ2-1 | TRBV5-1 | TRBD2 | - | TGCGCCAGCAGCTCTAGAGGGAGGGACTCGCATGAGCAGTTCTTC | CASSSRGRDSHEQFF
TRBJ2-3 | TRBV7-9 | - | few | TGTGCCAGCAGCCGCACAGATACGCAGTATTTT | CASSRTDTQYF
TRBJ2-1 | TRBV28 | TRBD2 | - | TGTGCCAGCAGTGGACTAGCGGGGACGAGCAATGAGCAGTTCTTC | CASSGLAGTSNEQFF
TRBJ2-2 | TRBV30 | - | - | TGTGCCTGGAACCTCCAACCGGGCACCGGGGAGCTGTTTTTT | CAWNLQPGTGELFF